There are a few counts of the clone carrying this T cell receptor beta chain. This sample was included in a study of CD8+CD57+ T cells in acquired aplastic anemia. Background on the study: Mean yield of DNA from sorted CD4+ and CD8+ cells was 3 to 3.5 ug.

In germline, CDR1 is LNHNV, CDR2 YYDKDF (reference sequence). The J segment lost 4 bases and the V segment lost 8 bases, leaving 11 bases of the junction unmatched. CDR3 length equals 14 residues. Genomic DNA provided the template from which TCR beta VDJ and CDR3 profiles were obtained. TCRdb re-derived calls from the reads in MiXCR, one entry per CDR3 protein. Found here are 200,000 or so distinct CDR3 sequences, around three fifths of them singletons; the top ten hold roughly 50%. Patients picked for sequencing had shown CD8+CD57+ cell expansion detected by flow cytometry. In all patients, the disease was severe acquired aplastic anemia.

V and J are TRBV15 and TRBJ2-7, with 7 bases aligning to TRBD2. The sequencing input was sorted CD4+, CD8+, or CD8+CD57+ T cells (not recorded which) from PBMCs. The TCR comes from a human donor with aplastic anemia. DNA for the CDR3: TGTGCCACCCTGCTTTTTGCGGGGGATTACGAGCAGTACTTC. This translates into CATLLFAGDYEQYF.